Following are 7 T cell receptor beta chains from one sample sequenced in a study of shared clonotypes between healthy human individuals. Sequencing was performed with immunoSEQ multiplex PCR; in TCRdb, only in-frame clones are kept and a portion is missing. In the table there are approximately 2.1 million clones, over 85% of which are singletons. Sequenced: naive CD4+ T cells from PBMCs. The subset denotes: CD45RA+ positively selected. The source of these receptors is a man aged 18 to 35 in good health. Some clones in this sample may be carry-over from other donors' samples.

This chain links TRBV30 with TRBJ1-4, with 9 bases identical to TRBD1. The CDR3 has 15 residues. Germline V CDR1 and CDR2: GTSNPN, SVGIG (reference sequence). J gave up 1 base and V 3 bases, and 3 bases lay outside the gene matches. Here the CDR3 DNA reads TGTGCCTGGAGCCCGGGACAGGGAACTAATGAAAAACTGTTTTTT. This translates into CAWSPGQGTNEKLFF.

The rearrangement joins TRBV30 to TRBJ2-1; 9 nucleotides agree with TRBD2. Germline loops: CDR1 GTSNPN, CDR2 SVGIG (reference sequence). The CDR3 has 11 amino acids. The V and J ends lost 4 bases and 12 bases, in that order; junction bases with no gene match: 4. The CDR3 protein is CAWMGLALQFF. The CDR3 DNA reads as TGTGCCTGGATGGGACTAGCCTTGCAGTTCTTC.

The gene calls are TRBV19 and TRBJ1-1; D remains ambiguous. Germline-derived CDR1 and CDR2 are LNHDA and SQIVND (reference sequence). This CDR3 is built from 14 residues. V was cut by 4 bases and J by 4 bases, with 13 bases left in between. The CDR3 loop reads CASSTAREFTEAFF. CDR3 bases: TGTGCCAGTAGTACGGCAAGGGAGTTCACTGAAGCTTTCTTT.

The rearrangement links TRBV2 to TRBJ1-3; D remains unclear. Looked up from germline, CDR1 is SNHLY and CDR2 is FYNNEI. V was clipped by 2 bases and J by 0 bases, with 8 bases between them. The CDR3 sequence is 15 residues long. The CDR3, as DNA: TGTGCCAGCAGTGAAACGGTGAGCTCTGGAAACACCATATATTTT. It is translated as CASSETVSSGNTIYF.

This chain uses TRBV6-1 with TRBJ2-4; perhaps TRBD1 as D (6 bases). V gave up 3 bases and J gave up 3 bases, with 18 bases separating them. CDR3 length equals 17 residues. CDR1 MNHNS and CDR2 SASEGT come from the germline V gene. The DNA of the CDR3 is TGTGCCAGCAGTGATGGGGCGAGGGGGTGGTACAAAAACATTCAGTACTTC. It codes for CASSDGARGWYKNIQYF.

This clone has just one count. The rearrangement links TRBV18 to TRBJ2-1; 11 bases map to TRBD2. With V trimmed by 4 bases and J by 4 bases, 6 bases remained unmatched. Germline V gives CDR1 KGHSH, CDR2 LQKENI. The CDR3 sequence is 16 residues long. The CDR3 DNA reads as TGTGCCAGCTCACTAACTAGCGGGAGTTGGTACAATGAGCAGTTCTTC. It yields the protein CASSLTSGSWYNEQFF. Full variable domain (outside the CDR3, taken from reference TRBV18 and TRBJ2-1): NAGVMQNPRHLVRRRGQEARLRCSPMKGHSHVYWYRQLPEEGLKFMVYLQKENIIDESGMPKERFSAEFPKEGPSILRIQQVVRGDSAAYFCASSLTSGSWYNEQFFGPGTRLTVL.

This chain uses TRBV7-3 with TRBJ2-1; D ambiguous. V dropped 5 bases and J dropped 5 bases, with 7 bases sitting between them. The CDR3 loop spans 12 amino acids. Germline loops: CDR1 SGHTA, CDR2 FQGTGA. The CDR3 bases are TGTGCCAGCAGCACAACTAACAATGAGCAGTTCTTC. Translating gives CASSTTNNEQFF.